Presented here are 29 T cell receptor beta chains from one specimen sequenced in a study of T cells after yellow fever vaccination. MiXCR was run by TCRdb on the 5' RACE reads, yielding one entry per CDR3 protein. The data contain around 120,000 distinct CDR3 sequences, roughly 7.2% of them singletons. The specimen comprised CD4+ T cells sorted from PBMCs, sampled about 41 days after the first yellow fever vaccination. Receptors were obtained from a man aged 18 to 29 who received the YFV17D yellow fever vaccine.

This clonotype was seen ten or more times. J is TRBJ2-5 and V is TRBV20-1, with TRBD1 matching over 9 bases. Germline V CDR1 and CDR2: DFQATT, SNEGSKA (reference sequence). This CDR3 comprises 16 residues. With V trimmed by 5 bases and J by 2 bases, 12 bases remained unmatched. CDR3 coding DNA: TGCAGTGCTGGGATCAGGGGACAGGGAAATCAAGAGACCCAGTACTTC. As protein: CSAGIRGQGNQETQYF.

Ten or more counts support this clonotype. The chain recombines TRBV12-3 or TRBV12-4 with TRBJ2-3; maybe TRBD2 (6 bases). This CDR3 has 16 amino acids. The V end was cut by 1 base, the J end by 1 base, with 12 bases between. This CDR3 reads CASSLGSGGGTDTQYF. The CDR3 coding sequence is TGTGCCAGCAGTTTAGGGTCAGGCGGGGGCACAGATACGCAGTATTTT.

This clonotype was observed many times. V and J are TRBV18 and TRBJ2-7; 7 nucleotides align to TRBD1. The trim removed 2 bases at V and 3 bases at J, leaving 4 bases unmatched. Germline CDR1 is KGHSH and CDR2 is LQKENI. CDR3 length: 14 amino acids. The CDR3 is CASSPVPGGYEQYF. In nucleotides, the CDR3 is TGTGCCAGCTCACCAGTCCCAGGGGGCTACGAGCAGTACTTC. Full variable domain (rest looked up from reference TRBV18 and TRBJ2-7): NAGVMQNPRHLVRRRGQEARLRCSPMKGHSHVYWYRQLPEEGLKFMVYLQKENIIDESGMPKERFSAEFPKEGPSILRIQQVVRGDSAAYFCASSPVPGGYEQYFGPGTRLTVT.

This clonotype has only a few counts. The genes are TRBV29-1 and TRBJ2-5, with D perhaps being TRBD1 or TRBD2 (6 bases each). The CDR3 covers 13 residues. The V end was cut by 2 bases, the J end by 5 bases, with 12 bases between. Germline-derived CDR1 and CDR2 are SQVTM and ANQGSEA. CDR3 protein: CSVETTRGETQYF. The CDR3 nucleotides read TGCAGCGTTGAAACGACTAGGGGGGAGACCCAGTACTTC.

There are a few counts of this clonotype. The rearrangement links TRBV12-3 or TRBV12-4 to TRBJ2-3; D remains unclear. Trimming removed 5 bases from V and 2 bases from J, with 5 bases in between. There are 12 residues in the CDR3. CDR3 residues: CASSIDTDTQYF. In nucleotides, the CDR3 is TGTGCCAGCAGTATCGACACAGATACGCAGTATTTT.

This clonotype was seen at least ten times. J is TRBJ1-1 and V is TRBV7-8; D is perhaps TRBD1 (5 bases). CDR1 is SGHVS and CDR2 is FQNEAQ in the germline V gene. The CDR3 totals 14 residues. The V end was cut by 1 base, the J end by 2 bases, with 8 bases between. The CDR3 sequence: CASSLVQGNTEAFF. CDR3 bases: TGTGCCAGCAGCTTAGTTCAGGGCAACACTGAAGCTTTCTTT.

This clonotype was counted ten times or more. The chain's CDR3 is CASSPTRGEAFF. In nucleotides, the CDR3 is TGCGCCAGCAGCCCGACGCGGGGTGAAGCTTTCTTT. The rearrangement links TRBV5-1 to TRBJ1-1; D is unclear. CDR3 length equals 12 residues. V was cut by 4 bases and J by 7 bases, with 11 bases left in between. Germline V CDR1 and CDR2: SGHRS, YFSETQ. The full variable domain, rest sourced from reference TRBV5-1 and TRBJ1-1, is KAGVTQTPRYLIKTRGQQVTLSCSPISGHRSVSWYQQTPGQGLQFLFEYFSETQRNKGNFPGRFSGRQFSNSRSEMNVSTLELGDSALYLCASSPTRGEAFFGQGTRLTVV.

This clonotype occurred once. The CDR3 DNA reads TGTGCCAGCAGCCAACGCTTCGGGTCGCTTAATTCACCCCTCCACTTT. Amino acids: CASSQRFGSLNSPLHF. The V and J genes are TRBV14 and TRBJ1-6, with no clear D. This CDR3 contains 16 residues. V shed 2 bases and J shed 6 bases, with 14 bases lying between them. The germline V gene encodes CDR1 SGHDN and CDR2 FVKESK.

This clonotype was seen many times. The gene calls are TRBV6-1 and TRBJ2-3; TRBD2 matches at 8 bases. J lost 3 bases, V lost 5 bases, and 7 bases had no gene match. CDR3 length: 15 amino acids. The germline V gene encodes CDR1 MNHNS and CDR2 SASEGT. CDR3 amino acids: CASSQRGRGTDTQYF. CDR3 DNA: TGTGCCAGCAGTCAGCGGGGGAGAGGGACAGATACGCAGTATTTT.

This clonotype appeared many times. V usage is TRBV4-1 and J usage is TRBJ2-3, with D unclear. The CDR3 covers 14 residues. CDR1 is MGHRA, CDR2 YSYEKL, per germline. V was trimmed by 0 bases and J by 2 bases, leaving 6 bases between them. CDR3 DNA: TGCGCCAGCAGCCAAGATCCCCTCACAGATACGCAGTATTTT. Amino acid sequence: CASSQDPLTDTQYF.

This clonotype was observed many times. The rearrangement joins TRBV11-2 to TRBJ2-3, with D unresolved. The CDR3 contains 10 residues. The germline V and J ends were trimmed by 3 bases and 6 bases, with 1 base remaining between them. Germline CDR1 SGHAT, CDR2 FQNNGV. The CDR3 sequence is CASSFDTQYF. In nucleotides, the CDR3 is TGTGCCAGCAGCTTTGATACGCAGTATTTT.

This clonotype was counted many times. The chain carries TRBV29-1 and TRBJ2-1; possible D gene TRBD1, 5 bases. V was shortened by 4 bases and J by 5 bases, with 12 bases between the two germline ends. CDR3 length: 13 amino acids. CDR1 is SQVTM, CDR2 ANQGSEA, per germline. CDR3 protein: CSVVTLGHNEQFF. CDR3 sequence (DNA): TGCAGCGTTGTGACACTGGGGCACAATGAGCAGTTCTTC.

This clonotype came up many times. This chain uses TRBV12-3 or TRBV12-4 with TRBJ2-4; TRBD2 is a possible D gene (5 bases). V was shortened by 3 bases and J by 3 bases, with 6 bases between the two germline ends. The CDR3 loop spans 13 amino acids. CDR3 sequence reads: CASSFRGKNIQYF. CDR3 DNA sequence: TGTGCCAGCAGTTTTCGGGGCAAAAACATTCAGTACTTC.

This clonotype appeared many times. V and J are TRBV4-1 and TRBJ2-1; D perhaps matches TRBD1 (6 bases). CDR1 is MGHRA and CDR2 is YSYEKL in the germline V gene. This CDR3 is 15 amino acids long. V was cut by 4 bases and J by 8 bases, with 18 bases left in between. DNA for the CDR3: TGCGCCAGCAGCCCTACTGGACCCAGGGGAGATGAGCAGTTCTTC. Residues: CASSPTGPRGDEQFF.

V and J are TRBV19 and TRBJ1-5; TRBD1 might be the D (5 bases). The CDR3 loop spans 14 amino acids. Germline V gene sequence: CDR1 LNHDA, CDR2 SQIVND (reference sequence). Trimming stripped 3 bases from V and 7 bases from J, with 13 bases between. CDR3 residues: CASSIPRGRQPQHF. CDR3 DNA sequence: TGTGCCAGTAGTATTCCGAGGGGTCGCCAGCCCCAGCATTTT.

This clonotype has at least ten counts. The chain joins TRBV2 to TRBJ2-1, with no clear D. The CDR3 runs 12 residues. Germline CDR1 is SNHLY and CDR2 is FYNNEI. Trimming left V 6 bases short and J 3 bases short, with 6 bases between. In nucleotides, the CDR3 is TGTGCCAGCAGAGAAAACTACAATGAGCAGTTCTTC. Protein product: CASRENYNEQFF.

This clonotype was detected many times. The chain has TRBV30 and TRBJ1-4, with D perhaps TRBD1 (5 bases). V was trimmed by 3 bases and J by 11 bases, leaving 25 bases between them. CDR1 and CDR2 from the germline V gene are GTSNPN and SVGIG (reference sequence). The CDR3 has 16 amino acids. As DNA, the CDR3 is TGTGCCTGGAGGCCCGGGACGGATACAACTAATGCGAAACTGTTTTTT. It codes for CAWRPGTDTTNAKLFF.

This clonotype came up many times. The chain is built from TRBV12-3 or TRBV12-4 and TRBJ2-5; perhaps TRBD1 as D (6 bases). The CDR3 covers 15 residues. V lost 3 bases and J 5 bases, leaving 16 bases between the germline ends. The CDR3 spells CASSFGQGLGETQYF. For the CDR3, the DNA is TGTGCCAGCAGTTTTGGGCAGGGGCTAGGGGAGACCCAGTACTTC.

This clonotype was counted ten times or more. The rearrangement links TRBV28 to TRBJ1-4, with TRBD1 as a possible D gene (6 bases). The germline CDR1 and CDR2 sequences are MDHEN and SYDVKM. CDR3 length equals 15 residues. V lost 5 bases and J lost 0, with 10 bases in between. The CDR3 DNA reads as TGTGCCAGCAGTGCCCGGACAGCAACTAATGAAAAACTGTTTTTT. Its translation: CASSARTATNEKLFF. The variable domain in full, completed from reference TRBV28 and TRBJ1-4, reads DVKVTQSSRYLVKRTGEKVFLECVQDMDHENMFWYRQDPGLGLRLIYFSYDVKMKEKGDIPEGYSVSREKKERFSLILESASTNQTSMYLCASSARTATNEKLFFGSGTQLSVL.

The table lists this clonotype with a few counts. The chain couples TRBV7-2 to TRBJ2-7, with D possibly matching TRBD1 (5 bases). V was cut by 8 bases and J by 0 bases, with 14 bases left in between. CDR3 length equals 14 residues. Germline V lookup: CDR1 SGHTA, CDR2 FQGNSA. The CDR3 DNA reads as TGTGCCAGCGGCAGGGCCGGAAGCTCCTACGAGCAGTACTTC. Protein product: CASGRAGSSYEQYF. Filled out from reference TRBV7-2 and TRBJ2-7, the complete variable domain reads GAGVSQSPSNKVTEKGKDVELRCDPISGHTALYWYRQSLGQGLEFLIYFQGNSAPDKSGLPSDRFSAERTGGSVSTLTIQRTQQEDSAVYLCASGRAGSSYEQYFGPGTRLTVT.

This clonotype was picked up many times. The chain carries TRBV29-1 and TRBJ1-2, with D perhaps TRBD1 (5 bases). Looked up from germline, CDR1 is SQVTM and CDR2 is ANQGSEA. The CDR3 is 14 amino acids. The ends were cut back, 1 base at V and 0 bases at J, with 9 bases in the middle. The CDR3 reads CSVEVGPTNYGYTF. In DNA, the CDR3 is TGCAGCGTTGAAGTGGGGCCTACTAACTATGGCTACACCTTC.

This clonotype came up many times. V and J are TRBV5-5 and TRBJ2-1, with a possible D match to TRBD1 (6 bases). V lost 5 bases and J 14 bases, leaving 20 bases between the germline ends. The CDR3 runs 13 residues. Germline V gene data show CDR1 as SGHKS and CDR2 as YYEKEE (reference sequence). CDR3 sequence: CASRSETGSREFF. Written as DNA, the CDR3 is TGTGCCAGCAGATCCGAAACAGGGTCCCGGGAGTTCTTC.

The table lists this clonotype with many counts. This chain links TRBV7-2 with TRBJ1-2; TRBD1 might be the D (5 bases). V shed 5 bases and J shed 8 bases, with 15 bases lying between them. Germline V gives CDR1 SGHTA, CDR2 FQGNSA. The CDR3 sequence is 13 residues long. The CDR3 DNA sequence: TGTGCCAGCAGCCGCGGGACGGAACAAGGCTACACCTTC. Encoded protein: CASSRGTEQGYTF.

This clonotype was counted many times. The rearrangement joins TRBV7-3 to TRBJ2-2; 8 bases are shared with TRBD1. Trimming cost V 8 bases and J 6 bases; bases outside gene matches: 8. CDR1 is SGHTA, CDR2 FQGTGA, per germline. The CDR3 contains 14 residues. The CDR3 loop is CASQGAIGAGELFF. As DNA, the CDR3 is TGTGCCAGCCAGGGGGCGATTGGCGCCGGGGAGCTGTTTTTT.

Only a few counts were recorded for this clonotype. The V call is TRBV29-1, the J call TRBJ1-2, with D tentatively TRBD1 (6 bases). CDR1 and CDR2 from the germline V gene are SQVTM and ANQGSEA. The germline V and J ends were trimmed by 2 bases and 4 bases, with 11 bases remaining between them. This CDR3 contains 13 residues. The CDR3 DNA is TGCAGCGTTGAACAGGGGCGGGGCTATGGCTACACCTTC. It encodes CSVEQGRGYGYTF. Based on the CDR3 plus reference TRBV29-1 and TRBJ1-2, the full variable domain is SAVISQKPSRDICQRGTSLTIQCQVDSQVTMMFWYRQQPGQSLTLIATANQGSEATYESGFVIDKFPISRPNLTFSTLTVSNMSPEDSSIYLCSVEQGRGYGYTFGSGTRLTVV.

This clonotype has a count of ten or more. CDR3 nucleotide sequence: TGTGCCATCAGTGAGTCAGAGGGGGGATCAAACACTGAAGCTTTCTTT. This gives the protein CAISESEGGSNTEAFF. The V call is TRBV10-3, the J call TRBJ1-1; weak D call: TRBD1 (6 bases). Germline V gene sequence: CDR1 ENHRY, CDR2 SYGVKD. The CDR3 extends over 16 amino acids. V gave up 0 bases and J gave up 2 bases, with 13 bases separating them.

This clonotype was recorded a few times. This chain joins TRBV5-5 and TRBJ2-5; D gene unclear. The V end lost 0 bases, the J end lost 4 bases, and 7 bases lay between the germline ends. Germline-derived CDR1 and CDR2 are SGHKS and YYEKEE (reference sequence). This CDR3 comprises 13 residues. The CDR3 DNA follows: TGTGCCAGCAGCTTGGTCAGGTTAGAGACCCAGTACTTC. Translating it yields CASSLVRLETQYF.

This clonotype was counted many times. The rearrangement uses TRBV12-3 or TRBV12-4 and TRBJ2-5; 7 bases match TRBD2. The CDR3 is 14 residues long. J lost 3 bases, V lost 6 bases, and 7 bases had no gene match. The DNA for the CDR3 is TGTGCCAGCAGCACACTAGCGCGTGAAGAGACCCAGTACTTC. It specifies CASSTLAREETQYF.

This clonotype was detected ten times or more. This sequence joins TRBV29-1 and TRBJ1-1; perhaps TRBD1 as D (5 bases). The CDR3 has 13 amino acids. Germline V gives CDR1 SQVTM, CDR2 ANQGSEA. V lost 2 bases and J 7 bases, leaving 14 bases between the germline ends. In nucleotides, the CDR3 is TGCAGCGTTGAACCGGGACGGGGGGATGAAGCTTTCTTT. Translation: CSVEPGRGDEAFF.